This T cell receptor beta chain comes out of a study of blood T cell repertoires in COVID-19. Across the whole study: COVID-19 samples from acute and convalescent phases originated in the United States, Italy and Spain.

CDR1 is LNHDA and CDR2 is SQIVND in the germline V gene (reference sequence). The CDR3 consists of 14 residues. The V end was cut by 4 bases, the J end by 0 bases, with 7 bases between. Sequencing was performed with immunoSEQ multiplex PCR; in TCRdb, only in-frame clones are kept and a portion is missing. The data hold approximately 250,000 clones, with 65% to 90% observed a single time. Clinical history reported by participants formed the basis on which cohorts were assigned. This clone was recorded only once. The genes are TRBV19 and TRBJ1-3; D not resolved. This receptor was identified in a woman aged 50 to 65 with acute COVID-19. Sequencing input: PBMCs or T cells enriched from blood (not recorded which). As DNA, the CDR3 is TGTGCCAGTAGTAAGGAGTACTCTGGAAACACCATATATTTT. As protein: CASSKEYSGNTIYF.